This T cell receptor (beta chain) emerged from a study of beta chain features in type 1 diabetes. Notes on this clone: Its antigen is not known.

Regarding the study as a whole: Type 1 diabetes patients had moderately but significantly shorter TCRB CDR3s in all four CD4+ subsets.

The germline gives CDR1 SGHVS, CDR2 FNYEAQ. Between the trimmed V and J ends, which lost 3 bases and 1 base, there was a span of 4 bases. CDR3 length: 13 residues. The whole isolated RNA underwent reverse transcription, so sequencing captured expressed TCRB transcripts. Data came from immunoSEQ multiplex PCR; TCRdb stores just in-frame clones and leaves some out. The sample yields hundreds of thousands of clones, more than 12% seen once. The chain couples TRBV7-6 to TRBJ1-5; D gene unclear. The sequence was obtained from a man aged 18 to 29 with type 1 diabetes. The sample was naive CD4+ T cells from blood. The CDR3 reads CASSLESNQPQHF. In DNA form, the CDR3 reads TGTGCCAGCAGCTTGGAAAGCAATCAGCCCCAGCATTTT.